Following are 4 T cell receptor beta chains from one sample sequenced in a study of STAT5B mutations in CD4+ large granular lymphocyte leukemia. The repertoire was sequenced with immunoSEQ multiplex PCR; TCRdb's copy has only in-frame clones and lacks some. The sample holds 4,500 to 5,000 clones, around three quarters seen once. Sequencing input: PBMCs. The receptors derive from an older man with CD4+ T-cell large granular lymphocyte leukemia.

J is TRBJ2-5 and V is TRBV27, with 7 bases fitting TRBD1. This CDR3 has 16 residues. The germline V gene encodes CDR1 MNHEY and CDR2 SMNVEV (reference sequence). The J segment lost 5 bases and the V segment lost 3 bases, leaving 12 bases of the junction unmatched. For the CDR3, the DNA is TGTGCCAGCAGTTTGGCCGGCCGAGGGGGCCGGGAGACCCAGTACTTC. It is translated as CASSLAGRGGRETQYF.

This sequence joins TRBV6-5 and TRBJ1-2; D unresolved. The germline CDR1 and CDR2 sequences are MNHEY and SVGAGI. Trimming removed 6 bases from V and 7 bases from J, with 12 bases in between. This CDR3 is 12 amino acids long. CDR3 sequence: CASRPGRGGYTF. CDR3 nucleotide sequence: TGTGCCAGCAGACCCGGCCGTGGTGGCTACACCTTC.

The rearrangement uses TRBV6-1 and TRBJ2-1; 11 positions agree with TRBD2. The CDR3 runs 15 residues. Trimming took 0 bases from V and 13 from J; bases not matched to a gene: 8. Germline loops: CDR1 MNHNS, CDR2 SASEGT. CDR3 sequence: CASSEATSGSLGQFF. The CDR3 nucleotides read TGTGCCAGCAGTGAAGCTACTAGCGGGAGCTTAGGTCAGTTCTTC.

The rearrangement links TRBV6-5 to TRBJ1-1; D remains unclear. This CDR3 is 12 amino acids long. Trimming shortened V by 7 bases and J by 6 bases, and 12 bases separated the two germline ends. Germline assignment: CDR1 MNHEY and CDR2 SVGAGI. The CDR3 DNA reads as TGTGCCAGCAAAAACACCCGGGCTGAAGCTTTCTTT. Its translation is CASKNTRAEAFF.